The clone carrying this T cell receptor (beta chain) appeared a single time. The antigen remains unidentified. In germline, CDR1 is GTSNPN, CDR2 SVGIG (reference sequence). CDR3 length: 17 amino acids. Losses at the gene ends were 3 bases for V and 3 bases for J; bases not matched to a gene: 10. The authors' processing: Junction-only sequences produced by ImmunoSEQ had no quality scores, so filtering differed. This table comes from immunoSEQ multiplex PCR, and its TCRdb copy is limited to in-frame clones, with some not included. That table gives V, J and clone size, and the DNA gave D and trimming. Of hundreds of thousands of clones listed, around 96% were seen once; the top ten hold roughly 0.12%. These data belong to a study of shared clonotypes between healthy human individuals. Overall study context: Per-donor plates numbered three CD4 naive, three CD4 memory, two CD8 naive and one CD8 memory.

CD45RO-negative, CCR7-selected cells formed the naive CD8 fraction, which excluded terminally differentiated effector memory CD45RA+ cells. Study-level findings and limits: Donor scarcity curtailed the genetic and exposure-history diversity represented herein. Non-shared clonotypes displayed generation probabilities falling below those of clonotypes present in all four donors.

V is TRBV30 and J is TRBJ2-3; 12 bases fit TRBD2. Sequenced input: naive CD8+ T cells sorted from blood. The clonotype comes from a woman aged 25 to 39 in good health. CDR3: CAWSVSTSGSVTDTQYF. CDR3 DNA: TGTGCCTGGAGCGTTTCGACTAGCGGGAGTGTGACAGATACGCAGTATTTT.